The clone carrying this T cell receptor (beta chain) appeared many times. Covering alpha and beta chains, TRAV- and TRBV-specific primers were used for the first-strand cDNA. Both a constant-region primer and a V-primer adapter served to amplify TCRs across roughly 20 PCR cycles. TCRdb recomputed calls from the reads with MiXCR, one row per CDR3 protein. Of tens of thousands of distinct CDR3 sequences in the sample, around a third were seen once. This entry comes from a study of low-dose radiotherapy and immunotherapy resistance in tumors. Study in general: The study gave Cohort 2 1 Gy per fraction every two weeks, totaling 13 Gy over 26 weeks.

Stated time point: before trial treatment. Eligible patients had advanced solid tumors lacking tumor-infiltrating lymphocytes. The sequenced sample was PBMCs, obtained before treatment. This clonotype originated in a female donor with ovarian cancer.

The CDR3 here is CASSPGGAKNIQYF. CDR3 in DNA: TGCGCCAGCAGCCCAGGGGGGGCCAAAAACATTCAGTACTTC. The rearrangement uses TRBV5-1 and TRBJ2-4, with D possibly being TRBD1 (7 bases). The CDR3 is made up of 14 amino acids. V shed 4 bases and J shed 1 base, with 9 bases lying between them. Looked up from germline, CDR1 is SGHRS and CDR2 is YFSETQ.